One TCR beta chain is described in this entry. This specimen comes from a study of CD8+ T cells in alopecia areata. Study details: Each day, treated patients took oral tofacitinib twice, at 5 to 10 mg per dose.

TCR sequencing used cDNA made by reverse transcription of extracted RNA. Only in-frame clones appear in the TCRdb table, and some are missing; sequencing was by immunoSEQ multiplex PCR. Of around 200,000 clones detected, roughly 53% appear once; the ten largest clones hold around an eighth. The treatment is: oral pan-JAK inhibitor, 5-10 mg twice daily. Researchers took lesional scalp punch biopsies and peripheral blood from people who were alopecia areata patients. The J segment lost 5 bases and the V segment lost 6 bases, leaving 0 bases of the junction unmatched. The CDR3 runs to 12 residues. Germline CDR1 SQVTM, CDR2 ANQGSEA.

This TCR derives from a human donor with alopecia areata. Sequences were derived from CD8+ T cells sorted from blood, sampled at week 24, from a patient treated with tofacitinib. This rearrangement joins TRBV29-1 to TRBJ2-5, with 13 bases matching TRBD2. The CDR3 nucleotides are TGCAGCGTGGGACTAGCGGGGGAGACCCAGTACTTC. It is translated as CSVGLAGETQYF. The full variable domain, in which reference TRBV29-1 and TRBJ2-5 provide the parts outside the CDR3, is SAVISQKPSRDICQRGTSLTIQCQVDSQVTMMFWYRQQPGQSLTLIATANQGSEATYESGFVIDKFPISRPNLTFSTLTVSNMSPEDSSIYLCSVGLAGETQYFGPGTRLLVL.